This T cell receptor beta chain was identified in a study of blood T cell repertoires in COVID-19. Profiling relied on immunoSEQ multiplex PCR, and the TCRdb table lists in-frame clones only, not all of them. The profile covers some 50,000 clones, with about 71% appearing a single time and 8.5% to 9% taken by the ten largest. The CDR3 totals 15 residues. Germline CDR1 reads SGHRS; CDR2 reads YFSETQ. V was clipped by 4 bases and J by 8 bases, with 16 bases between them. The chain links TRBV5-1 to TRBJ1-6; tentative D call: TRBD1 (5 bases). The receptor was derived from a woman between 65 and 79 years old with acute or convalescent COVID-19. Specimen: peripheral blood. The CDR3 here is CASSRRGRPDSPLHF. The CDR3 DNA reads TGCGCCAGCAGCCGGCGGGGACGGCCGGATTCACCCCTCCACTTT.